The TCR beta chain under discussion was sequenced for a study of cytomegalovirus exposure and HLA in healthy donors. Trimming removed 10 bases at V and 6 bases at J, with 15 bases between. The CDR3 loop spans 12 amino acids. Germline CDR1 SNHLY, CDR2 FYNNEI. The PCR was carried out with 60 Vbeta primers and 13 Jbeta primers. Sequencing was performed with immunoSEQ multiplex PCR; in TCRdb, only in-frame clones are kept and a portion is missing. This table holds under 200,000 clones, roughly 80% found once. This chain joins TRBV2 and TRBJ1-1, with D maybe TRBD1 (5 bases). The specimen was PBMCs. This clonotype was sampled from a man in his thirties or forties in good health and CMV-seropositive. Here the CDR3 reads CATGGGDAEAFF. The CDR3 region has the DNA TGTGCCACTGGGGGAGGGGACGCTGAAGCTTTCTTT.